The rows below give T cell receptor beta chains drawn from one sample of a study of early T cells in non-severe SARS-CoV-2 infection. MiXCR was run by TCRdb on the 5' RACE reads, yielding one entry per CDR3 protein. This table holds approximately 63,000 distinct CDR3 sequences, 5.9% found once. The starting material was whole blood, obtained at baseline. These receptors originate from an adult who was a healthcare worker with PCR-confirmed SARS-CoV-2 infection or an uninfected control (not recorded which). Both conserved end residues are part of each CDR3. D genes are given only for firm matches. The listing skips clone size in some rows; elsewhere it reads once, few, many or a size class.

V	D	size	J	DNA	CDR3
TRBV29-1	TRBD2	many	TRBJ2-7	TGCAGCGTCCTCGGGACTAACTACGAGCAGTACTTC	CSVLGTNYEQYF
TRBV20-1	TRBD1	-	TRBJ1-6	TGCAGTGCCCGGGACAGCCTTAATTCACCCCTCCACTTT	CSARDSLNSPLHF
TRBV7-2	TRBD1	many	TRBJ2-7	TGTGCCAGCAGCCCCCTGGGACAGGGAACCTCCTACGAGCAGTACTTC	CASSPLGQGTSYEQYF
TRBV5-1	TRBD1	many	TRBJ2-7	TGCGCCAGCAGCTTGGTTCTTACCGGGACAGGGTTCTACGAGCAGTACTTC	CASSLVLTGTGFYEQYF
TRBV15	TRBD1	many	TRBJ1-4	TGTGCCACCAGCAGCCCAGACAGGGGAGCGGAAGAAAAACTGTTTTTT	CATSSPDRGAEEKLFF
TRBV18	TRBD2	many	TRBJ2-1	TGTGCCAGCACCCGGGGAGGGCTCTCCTACAATGAGCAGTTCTTC	CASTRGGLSYNEQFF
TRBV11-3	-	many	TRBJ2-7	TGTGCCAGCAGCCCAAGGGCCGGGAGAAGCCACGAGCAGTACTTC	CASSPRAGRSHEQYF
TRBV30	TRBD2	many	TRBJ2-3	TGTGCCTGGACTCGACGCGGGGGAGGGGGCACAGATACGCAGTATTTT	CAWTRRGGGGTDTQYF
TRBV20-1	-	many	TRBJ1-5	TGCAGTGCTAAGGGCCAGCCCCAGCATTTT	CSAKGQPQHF
TRBV7-2	-	many	TRBJ1-2	TGTGCCAGCAGCCGCTCGGCCGGGGAATATGGCTACACCTTC	CASSRSAGEYGYTF
TRBV19	-	many	TRBJ1-2	TGTGCCAGTAGTCCCCAGGAGGGTGGCTACACCTTC	CASSPQEGGYTF
TRBV13	TRBD2	-	TRBJ2-7	TGTGCCAGCAGCTTGGGGCGCGGGAGTCCCTACGAGCAGTACTTC	CASSLGRGSPYEQYF
TRBV3-1	-	many	TRBJ1-6	TGTGCCAGCAGCCTCGGGACGGATAATTCACCCCTCCACTTT	CASSLGTDNSPLHF
TRBV5-4	-	-	TRBJ2-3	TGTGCCAGCAGCCCTCCAGGCCGAGATACGCAGTATTTT	CASSPPGRDTQYF
TRBV6-2/TRBV6-3	TRBD1	-	TRBJ2-7	TGTGCCAGCAGTGCCGGGACAGGATACTACGAGCAGTACTTC	CASSAGTGYYEQYF
TRBV5-1	TRBD1	many	TRBJ2-2	TGCGCCAGCAGCACCGGACAGGGGTACACCGGGGAGCTGTTTTTT	CASSTGQGYTGELFF
TRBV2	TRBD1	few	TRBJ2-7	TGTGCCAGCAGTGTCTGGGACAGGGTCGAGCAGTACTTC	CASSVWDRVEQYF
TRBV11-2	TRBD1	many	TRBJ1-2	TGTGCCAGCAGCTCACTCCGGGACAGCTTCTATGGCTACACCTTC	CASSSLRDSFYGYTF
TRBV29-1	-	many	TRBJ2-5	TGCAGCGTTGACTGGGTTGAGACCCAGTACTTC	CSVDWVETQYF
TRBV29-1	TRBD2	many	TRBJ2-5	TGCAGCGTTGGCCCGGCGGGAGGGAGGGGTGAGACCCAGTACTTC	CSVGPAGGRGETQYF
TRBV4-2	-	many	TRBJ2-5	TGTGCCAGCAGCCCTCAGCCCCGCGGAGGGTACCAAGAGACCCAGTACTTC	CASSPQPRGGYQETQYF
TRBV6-5	-	many	TRBJ2-3	TGTGCCAGCAGTTACTCGTACAGGAGGACAGATACGCAGTATTTT	CASSYSYRRTDTQYF
TRBV12-3/TRBV12-4	-	many	TRBJ1-3	TGTGCCAGCAGTTTAGAAGTCTCTGGAAACACCATATATTTT	CASSLEVSGNTIYF
TRBV7-9	-	once	TRBJ2-5	TGTGCCAGCAGCTTAATCCTAGAGACCCAGTACTTC	CASSLILETQYF
TRBV27	TRBD1	many	TRBJ2-1	TGTGCCAGCAGTTCGTCGACAGGGCTCCCCTACAATGAGCAGTTCTTC	CASSSSTGLPYNEQFF
TRBV7-9	TRBD1	many	TRBJ2-6	TGTGCCAGCAGCTTTAGACAGGGGGCAGTTGGGGCCAACGTCCTGACTTTC	CASSFRQGAVGANVLTF